The T cell receptor beta chain under discussion was sequenced for a study of shared clonotypes between healthy human individuals. Points from the study as a whole: Sorted-subset samples were not fully sequenced, rarefaction indicated.

CDR1 and CDR2 (germline): LGHNA, YSLEER. Trimming cost V 0 bases and J 2 bases; bases outside gene matches: 4. The CDR3 totals 15 residues. Points on this clone: What it recognizes is unknown. This sample also contains other DNA sequences that code for the same CDR3.

Clones were read by immunoSEQ multiplex PCR, and TCRdb kept only the in-frame ones, dropping some. The sample lists 800,000 or so clones; about 96% were seen once. It was CD45RO-negative cells, positively selected for CCR7, that made up naive CD8 cells, with terminally differentiated effector memory CD45RA+ cells excluded. The sequence came from a man aged 30 to 39 in good health. The sample comprised naive CD8+ T cells sorted from blood. The chain carries TRBV4-3 and TRBJ2-7; 7 bases line up with TRBD1. The CDR3 bases are TGCGCCAGCAGCCAAGACCGAACAGGGGCCTACGAGCAGTACTTC. This translates into CASSQDRTGAYEQYF.